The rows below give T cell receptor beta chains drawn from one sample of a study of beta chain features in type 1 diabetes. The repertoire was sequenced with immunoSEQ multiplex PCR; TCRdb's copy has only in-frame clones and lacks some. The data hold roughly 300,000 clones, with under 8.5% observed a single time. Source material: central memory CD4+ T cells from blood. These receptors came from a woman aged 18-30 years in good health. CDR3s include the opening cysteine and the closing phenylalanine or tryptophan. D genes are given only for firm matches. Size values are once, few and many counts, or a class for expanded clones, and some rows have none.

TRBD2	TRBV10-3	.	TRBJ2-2	CAISVGGRRGTGELFF	TGTGCCATCAGTGTGGGCGGGAGAAGAGGGACCGGGGAGCTGTTTTTT
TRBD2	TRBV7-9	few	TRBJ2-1	CASSFTSGGYNEQFF	TGTGCCAGCAGCTTTACTAGCGGGGGTTACAATGAGCAGTTCTTC
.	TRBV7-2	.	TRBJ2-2	CASSSVIGGNTGELFF	TGTGCCAGCAGCTCCGTTATTGGGGGGAACACCGGGGAGCTGTTTTTT
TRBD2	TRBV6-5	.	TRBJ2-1	CASSALLAHNEQFF	TGTGCCAGCAGTGCCCTACTAGCGCACAATGAGCAGTTCTTC
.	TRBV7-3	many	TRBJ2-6	CASSLAGANVLTF	TGTGCCAGCAGCTTAGCTGGGGCCAACGTCCTGACTTTC
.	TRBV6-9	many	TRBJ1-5	CASSYSIQPQHF	TGTGCCAGCAGTTATTCGATTCAGCCCCAGCATTTT
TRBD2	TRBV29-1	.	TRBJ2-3	CSATGTSGNPTSTDTQYF	TGCAGCGCGACCGGGACTAGCGGGAACCCAACTAGCACAGATACGCAGTATTTT
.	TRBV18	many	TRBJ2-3	CASSPVASATDTQYF	TGTGCCAGCTCACCCGTGGCTAGCGCAACAGATACGCAGTATTTT
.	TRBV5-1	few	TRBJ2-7	CASSLTVSYYEQYF	TGCGCCAGCAGCTTGACGGTTTCCTACTACGAGCAGTACTTC
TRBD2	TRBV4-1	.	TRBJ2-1	CASKRGSTSYNEQFF	TGCGCCAGCAAACGCGGGAGTACTTCCTACAATGAGCAGTTCTTC
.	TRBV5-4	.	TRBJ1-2	CASSGRPSANYGYTF	TGTGCCAGCAGCGGGCGGCCCAGCGCTAACTATGGCTACACCTTC
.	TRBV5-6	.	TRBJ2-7	CASSRPGRAYEQYF	TGTGCCAGCAGTCGTCCCGGCAGGGCCTACGAGCAGTACTTC
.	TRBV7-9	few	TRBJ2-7	CASSYTYRVGEQYF	TGTGCCAGCAGCTATACATACAGGGTAGGCGAGCAGTACTTC
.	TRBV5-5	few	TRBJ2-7	CASSLDLVSSYEQYF	TGTGCCAGCAGCTTGGATCTGGTCTCCTCCTACGAGCAGTACTTC
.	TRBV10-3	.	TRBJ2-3	CAIGGSTDTQYF	TGTGCCATCGGCGGGAGCACAGATACGCAGTATTTT
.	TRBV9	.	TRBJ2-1	CASSVSKTGAYNEQFF	TGTGCCAGCAGCGTATCCAAGACTGGGGCCTACAATGAGCAGTTCTTC
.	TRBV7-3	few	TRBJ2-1	CASSLTSGDRRGIEQFF	TGTGCCAGCAGCTTAACCTCTGGCGACAGGAGGGGGATTGAGCAGTTCTTC